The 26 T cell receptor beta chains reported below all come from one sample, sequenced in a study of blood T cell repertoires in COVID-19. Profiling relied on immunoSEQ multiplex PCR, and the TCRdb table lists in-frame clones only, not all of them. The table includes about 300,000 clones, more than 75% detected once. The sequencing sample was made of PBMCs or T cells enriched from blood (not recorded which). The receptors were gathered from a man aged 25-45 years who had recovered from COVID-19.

The CDR3 nucleotides read TGTGCCAGTAGTATTCGGGGGAGTAGGGCCGGGGAGCTGTTTTTT. Translating gives CASSIRGSRAGELFF. The chain combines TRBV19 with TRBJ2-2, with D possibly matching TRBD2 (6 bases). The CDR3 is 15 residues long. The ends were cut back, 3 bases at V and 6 bases at J, with 14 bases in the middle. CDR1 LNHDA and CDR2 SQIVND come from the germline V gene (reference sequence).

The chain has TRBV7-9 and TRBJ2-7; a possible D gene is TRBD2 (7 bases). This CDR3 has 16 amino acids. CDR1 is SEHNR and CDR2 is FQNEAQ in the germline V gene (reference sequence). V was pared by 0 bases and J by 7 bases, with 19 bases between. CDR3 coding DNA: TGTGCCAGCAGCTTAGCGTGGGGGGGCGACCGCGGGGAGCAGTACTTC. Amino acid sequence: CASSLAWGGDRGEQYF.

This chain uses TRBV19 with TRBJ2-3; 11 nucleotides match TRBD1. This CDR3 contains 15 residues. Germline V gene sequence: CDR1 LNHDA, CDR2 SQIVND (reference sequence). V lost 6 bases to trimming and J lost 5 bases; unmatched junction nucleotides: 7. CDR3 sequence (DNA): TGTGCCAGTAGCCCGGGACAGGGGGTAATAGATACGCAGTATTTT. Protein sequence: CASSPGQGVIDTQYF.

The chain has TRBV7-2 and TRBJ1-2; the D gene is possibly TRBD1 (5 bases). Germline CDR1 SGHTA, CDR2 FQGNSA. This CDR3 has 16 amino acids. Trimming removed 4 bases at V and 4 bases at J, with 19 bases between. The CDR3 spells CASSSPGRPGGYGYTF. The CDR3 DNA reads TGTGCCAGCAGCTCCCCGGGACGGCCGGGGGGCTATGGCTACACCTTC.

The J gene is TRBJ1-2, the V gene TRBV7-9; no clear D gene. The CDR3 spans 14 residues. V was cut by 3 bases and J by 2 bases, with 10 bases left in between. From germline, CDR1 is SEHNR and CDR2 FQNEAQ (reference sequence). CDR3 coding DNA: TGTGCCAGCAGCTTGATCAGCGAAAACTATGGCTACACCTTC. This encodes CASSLISENYGYTF.

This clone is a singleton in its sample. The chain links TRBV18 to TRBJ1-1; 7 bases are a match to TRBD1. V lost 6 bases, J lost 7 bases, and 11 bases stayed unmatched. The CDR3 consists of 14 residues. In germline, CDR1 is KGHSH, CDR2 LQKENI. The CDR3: CASSGGDRASEAFF. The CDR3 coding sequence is TGTGCCAGCTCCGGGGGAGACAGGGCAAGTGAAGCTTTCTTT.

CDR3 region: CASSLNNEQFF. The CDR3 DNA reads TGCGCCAGCAGCCTCAACAATGAGCAGTTCTTC. The genes are TRBV4-1 and TRBJ2-1; D gene unclear. CDR1 is MGHRA, CDR2 YSYEKL, per germline. The CDR3 consists of 11 residues. Trimming cost V 4 bases and J 5 bases, with 3 bases left between them.

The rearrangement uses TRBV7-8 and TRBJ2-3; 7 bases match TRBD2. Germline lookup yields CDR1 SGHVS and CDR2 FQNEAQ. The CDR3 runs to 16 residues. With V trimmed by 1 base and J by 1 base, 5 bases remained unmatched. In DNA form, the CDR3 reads TGTGCCAGCAGCTTAGAAGTACGGGGGGGCACAGATACGCAGTATTTT. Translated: CASSLEVRGGTDTQYF.

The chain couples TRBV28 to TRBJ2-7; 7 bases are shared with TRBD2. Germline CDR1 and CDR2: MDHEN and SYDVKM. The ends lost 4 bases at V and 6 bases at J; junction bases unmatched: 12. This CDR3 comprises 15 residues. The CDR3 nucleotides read TGTGCCAGCAGTTCCCCGGGGGGACCTTTACGCGAGCAGTACTTC. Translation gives CASSSPGGPLREQYF.

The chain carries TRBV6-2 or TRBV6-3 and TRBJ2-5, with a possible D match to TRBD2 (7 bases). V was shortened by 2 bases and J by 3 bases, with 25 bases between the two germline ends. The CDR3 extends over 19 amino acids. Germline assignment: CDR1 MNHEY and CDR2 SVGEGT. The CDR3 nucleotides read TGTGCCAGCAGTTACCCGACAAGGGGGGGAGACCAATTTGAAGAGACCCAGTACTTC. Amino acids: CASSYPTRGGDQFEETQYF.

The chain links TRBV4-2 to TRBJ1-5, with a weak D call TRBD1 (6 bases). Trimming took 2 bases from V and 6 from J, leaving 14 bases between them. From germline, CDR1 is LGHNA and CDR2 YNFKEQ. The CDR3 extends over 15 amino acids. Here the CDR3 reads CASSQQGIGGQPQHF. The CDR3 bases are TGTGCCAGCAGCCAACAGGGTATAGGGGGTCAGCCCCAGCATTTT.

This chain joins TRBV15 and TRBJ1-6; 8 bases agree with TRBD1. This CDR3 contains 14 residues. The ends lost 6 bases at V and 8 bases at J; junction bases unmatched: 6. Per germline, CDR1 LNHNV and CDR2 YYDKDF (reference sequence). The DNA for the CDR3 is TGTGCCACCAGTCCCGGACAGGGTGATTCACCCCTCCACTTT. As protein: CATSPGQGDSPLHF.

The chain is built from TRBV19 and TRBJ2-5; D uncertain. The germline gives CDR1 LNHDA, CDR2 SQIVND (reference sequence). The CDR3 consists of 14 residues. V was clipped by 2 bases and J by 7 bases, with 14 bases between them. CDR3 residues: CASSISPQVGTQYF. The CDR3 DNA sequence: TGTGCCAGTAGTATATCACCGCAGGTGGGGACCCAGTACTTC. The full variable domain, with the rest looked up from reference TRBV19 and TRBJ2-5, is DGGITQSPKYLFRKEGQNVTLSCEQNLNHDAMYWYRQDPGQGLRLIYYSQIVNDFQKGDIAEGYSVSREKKESFPLTVTSAQKNPTAFYLCASSISPQVGTQYFGPGTRLLVL.

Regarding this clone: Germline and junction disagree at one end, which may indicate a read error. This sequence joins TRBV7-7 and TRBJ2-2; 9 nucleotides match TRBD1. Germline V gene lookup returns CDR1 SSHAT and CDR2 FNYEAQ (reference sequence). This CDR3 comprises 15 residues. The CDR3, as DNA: TGTGCTAGCAGCTCGAGGACAGGGGCGGCCGGGGAGCTGTTTTTT. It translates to CASSSRTGAAGELFF.

DNA of the CDR3: TGTGCCAGCAGTTTCGACAGGGGAACGGACAATGAGCAGTTCTTC. Translating it yields CASSFDRGTDNEQFF. The gene calls are TRBV27 and TRBJ2-1, with 8 bases that match TRBD1. The V gene's germline CDR1 is MNHEY and CDR2 SMNVEV (reference sequence). The CDR3 totals 15 residues. V was clipped by 3 bases and J by 5 bases; unmatched bases: 6.

CDR3 sequence: CASSPVTQGRITEAFF. As DNA, the CDR3 is TGTGCCAGCAGCCCCGTAACGCAGGGTCGGATCACTGAAGCTTTCTTT. The rearrangement uses TRBV7-2 and TRBJ1-1, with a weak D call TRBD1 (5 bases). This CDR3 is built from 16 residues. CDR1 is SGHTA and CDR2 is FQGNSA in the germline V gene. Trimming took 5 bases from V and 4 from J, leaving 20 bases between them.

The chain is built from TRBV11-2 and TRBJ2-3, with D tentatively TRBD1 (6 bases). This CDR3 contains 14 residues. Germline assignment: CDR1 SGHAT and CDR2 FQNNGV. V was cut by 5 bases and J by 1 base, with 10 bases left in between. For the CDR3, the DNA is TGTGCCAGCAGCCGAGCAGGGGGCACAGATACGCAGTATTTT. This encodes CASSRAGGTDTQYF.

The CDR3 coding sequence is TGTGCCAGTAGTATAGTGACTAGCGGGAGGGAGACCCAGTACTTC. It codes for CASSIVTSGRETQYF. This sequence joins TRBV19 and TRBJ2-5, with TRBD2 matching over 13 bases. Germline V CDR1 and CDR2: LNHDA, SQIVND (reference sequence). The CDR3 is 15 residues long. With V trimmed by 1 base and J by 5 bases, 1 base remained unmatched.

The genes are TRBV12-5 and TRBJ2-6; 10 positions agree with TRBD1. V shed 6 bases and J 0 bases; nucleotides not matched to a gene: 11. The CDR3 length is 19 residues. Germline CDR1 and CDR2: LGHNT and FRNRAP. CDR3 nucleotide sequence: TGTGCTAGTGGCCAATCCTCGGGACAGGGGATCTCTGGGGCCAACGTCCTGACTTTC. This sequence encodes CASGQSSGQGISGANVLTF.

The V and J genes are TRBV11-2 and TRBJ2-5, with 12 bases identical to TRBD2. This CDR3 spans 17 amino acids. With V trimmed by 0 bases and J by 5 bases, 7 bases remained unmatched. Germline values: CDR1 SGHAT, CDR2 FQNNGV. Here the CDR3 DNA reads TGTGCCAGCAGCTTAGATTTGTCTAGCGGGAGGGGGGAGACCCAGTACTTC. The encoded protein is CASSLDLSSGRGETQYF.

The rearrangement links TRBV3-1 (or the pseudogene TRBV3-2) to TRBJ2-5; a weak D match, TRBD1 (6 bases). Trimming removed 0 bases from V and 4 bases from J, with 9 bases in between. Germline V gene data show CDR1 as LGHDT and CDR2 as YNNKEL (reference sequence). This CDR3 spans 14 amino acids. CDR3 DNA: TGTGCCAGCAGCCAAGACATAGGGGGAGAGACCCAGTACTTC. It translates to CASSQDIGGETQYF.

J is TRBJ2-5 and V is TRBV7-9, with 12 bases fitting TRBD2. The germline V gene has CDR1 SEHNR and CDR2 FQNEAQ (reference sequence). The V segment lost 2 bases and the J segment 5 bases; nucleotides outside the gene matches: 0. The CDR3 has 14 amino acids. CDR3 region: CASSLLAGGETQYF. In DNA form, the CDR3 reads TGTGCCAGCAGCTTACTAGCGGGAGGGGAGACCCAGTACTTC.

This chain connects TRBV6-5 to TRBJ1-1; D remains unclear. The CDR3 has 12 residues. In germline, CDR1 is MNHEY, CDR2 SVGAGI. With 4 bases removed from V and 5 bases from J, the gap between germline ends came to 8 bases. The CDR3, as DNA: TGTGCCAGCAGTTTGCCGGGTACTGAAGCTTTCTTT. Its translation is CASSLPGTEAFF.

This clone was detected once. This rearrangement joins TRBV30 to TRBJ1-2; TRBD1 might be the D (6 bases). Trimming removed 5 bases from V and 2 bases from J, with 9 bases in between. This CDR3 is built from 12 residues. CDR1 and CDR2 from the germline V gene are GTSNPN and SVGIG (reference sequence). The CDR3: CAWRTGNYGYTF. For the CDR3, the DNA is TGTGCCTGGCGCACAGGGAACTATGGCTACACCTTC.

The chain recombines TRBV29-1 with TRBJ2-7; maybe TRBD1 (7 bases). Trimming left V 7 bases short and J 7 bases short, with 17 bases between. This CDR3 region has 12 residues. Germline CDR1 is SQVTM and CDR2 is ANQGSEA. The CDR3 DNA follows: TGCAGCGCGGGGGACAGCCGGACAGAGCAGTACTTC. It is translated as CSAGDSRTEQYF.

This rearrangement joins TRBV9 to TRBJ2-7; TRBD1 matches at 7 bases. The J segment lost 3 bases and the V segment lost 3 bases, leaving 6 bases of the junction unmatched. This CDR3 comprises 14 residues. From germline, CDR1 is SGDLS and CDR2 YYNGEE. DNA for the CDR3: TGTGCCAGCAGCGCGGGACAGTACTACTACGAGCAGTACTTC. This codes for CASSAGQYYYEQYF.